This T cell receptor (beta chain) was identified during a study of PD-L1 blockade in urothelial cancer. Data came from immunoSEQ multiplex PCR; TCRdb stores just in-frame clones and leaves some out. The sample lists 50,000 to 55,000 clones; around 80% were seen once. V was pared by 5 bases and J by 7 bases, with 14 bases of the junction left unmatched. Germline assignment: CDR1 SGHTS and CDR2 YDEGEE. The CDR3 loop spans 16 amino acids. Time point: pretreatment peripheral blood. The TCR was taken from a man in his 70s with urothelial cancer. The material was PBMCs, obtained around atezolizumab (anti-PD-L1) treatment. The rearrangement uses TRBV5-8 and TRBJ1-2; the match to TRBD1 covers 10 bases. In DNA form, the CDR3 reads TGTGCCAGCAGAATCCCTCCCTCGACAGGGGGCTCTGGCTACACCTTC. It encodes CASRIPPSTGGSGYTF. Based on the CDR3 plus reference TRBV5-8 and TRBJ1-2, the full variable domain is EAGVTQSPTHLIKTRGQQATLRCSPISGHTSVYWYQQALGLGLQFLLWYDEGEERNRGNFPPRFSGRQFPNYSSELNVNALELEDSALYLCASRIPPSTGGSGYTFGSGTRLTVV.